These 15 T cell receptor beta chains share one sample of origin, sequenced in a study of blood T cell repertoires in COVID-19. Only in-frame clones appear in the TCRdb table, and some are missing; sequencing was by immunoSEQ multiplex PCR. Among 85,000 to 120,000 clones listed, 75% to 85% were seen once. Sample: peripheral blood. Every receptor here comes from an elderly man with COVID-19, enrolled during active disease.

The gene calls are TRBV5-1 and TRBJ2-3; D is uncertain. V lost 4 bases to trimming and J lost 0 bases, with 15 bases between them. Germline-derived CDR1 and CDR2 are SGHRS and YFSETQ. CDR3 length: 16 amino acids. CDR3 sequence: CASSPTLAGSTDTQYF. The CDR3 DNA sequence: TGCGCCAGCAGCCCCACATTGGCCGGGAGCACAGATACGCAGTATTTT.

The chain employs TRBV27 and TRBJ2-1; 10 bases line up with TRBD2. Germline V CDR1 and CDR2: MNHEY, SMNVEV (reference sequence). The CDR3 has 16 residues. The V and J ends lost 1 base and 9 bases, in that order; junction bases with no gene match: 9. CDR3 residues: CASSLYISGGFSEQFF. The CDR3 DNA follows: TGTGCCAGCAGTTTATACATTAGCGGGGGGTTCAGTGAGCAGTTCTTC.

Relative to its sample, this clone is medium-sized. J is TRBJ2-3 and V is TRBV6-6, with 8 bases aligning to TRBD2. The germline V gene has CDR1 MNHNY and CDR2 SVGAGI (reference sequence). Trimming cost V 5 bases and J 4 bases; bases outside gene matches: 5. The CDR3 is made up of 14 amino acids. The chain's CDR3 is CASSSGSEADTQYF. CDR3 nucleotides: TGTGCCAGCAGTAGCGGGAGTGAGGCAGATACGCAGTATTTT.

This CDR3 reads CASSPPGQGKTQYF. The CDR3 nucleotides read TGTGCCAGCAGTCCCCCGGGACAGGGAAAGACCCAGTACTTC. V and J are TRBV28 and TRBJ2-5, with TRBD1 identical over 9 bases. The CDR3 is 14 amino acids. Germline V gene lookup returns CDR1 MDHEN and CDR2 SYDVKM. The V segment lost 5 bases and the J segment 6 bases; nucleotides outside the gene matches: 7.

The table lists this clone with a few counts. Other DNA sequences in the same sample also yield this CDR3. The CDR3 spells CASSQDTYEQYF. CDR3 bases: TGTGCCAGCAGCCAAGATACATACGAGCAGTACTTC. The V call is TRBV3-1 (or the pseudogene TRBV3-2), the J call TRBJ2-7; D is unresolved. Trimming took off 0 bases at V and 4 bases at J, with 4 bases between the two ends. From germline, CDR1 is LGHDT and CDR2 YNNKEL (reference sequence). This CDR3 has 12 amino acids.

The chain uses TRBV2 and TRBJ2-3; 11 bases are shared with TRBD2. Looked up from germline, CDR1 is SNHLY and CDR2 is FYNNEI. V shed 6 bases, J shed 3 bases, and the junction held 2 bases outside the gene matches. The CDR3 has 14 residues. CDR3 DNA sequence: TGTGCCAGCAGCGGGACTAGCGGTACAGATACGCAGTATTTT. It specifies CASSGTSGTDTQYF.

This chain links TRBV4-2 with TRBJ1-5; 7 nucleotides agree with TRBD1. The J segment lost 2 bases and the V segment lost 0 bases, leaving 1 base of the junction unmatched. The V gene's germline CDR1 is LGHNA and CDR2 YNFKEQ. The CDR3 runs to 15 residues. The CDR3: CASSQDQGGNQPQHF. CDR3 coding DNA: TGTGCCAGCAGCCAAGATCAGGGGGGCAATCAGCCCCAGCATTTT.

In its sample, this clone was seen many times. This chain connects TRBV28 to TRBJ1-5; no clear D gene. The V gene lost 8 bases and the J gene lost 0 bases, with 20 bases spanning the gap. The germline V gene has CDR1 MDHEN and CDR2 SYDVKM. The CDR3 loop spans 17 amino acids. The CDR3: CASDTRLYRDSNQPQHF. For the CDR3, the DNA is TGTGCCAGCGACACCCGCCTGTATAGAGATAGCAATCAGCCCCAGCATTTT.

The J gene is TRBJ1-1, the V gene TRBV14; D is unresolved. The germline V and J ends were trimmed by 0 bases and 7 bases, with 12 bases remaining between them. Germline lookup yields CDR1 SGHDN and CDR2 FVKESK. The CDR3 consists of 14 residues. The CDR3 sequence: CASSQDDYEGEAFF. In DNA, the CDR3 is TGTGCCAGCAGCCAAGATGATTATGAGGGTGAAGCTTTCTTT. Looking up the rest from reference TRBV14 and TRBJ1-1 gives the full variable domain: EAGVTQFPSHSVIEKGQTVTLRCDPISGHDNLYWYRRVMGKEIKFLLHFVKESKQDESGMPNNRFLAERTGGTYSTLKVQPAELEDSGVYFCASSQDDYEGEAFFGQGTRLTVV.

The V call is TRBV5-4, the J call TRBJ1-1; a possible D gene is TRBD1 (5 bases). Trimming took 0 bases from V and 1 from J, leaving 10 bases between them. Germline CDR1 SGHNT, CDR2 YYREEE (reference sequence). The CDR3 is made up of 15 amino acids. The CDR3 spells CASSLALQGNTEAFF. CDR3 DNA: TGTGCCAGCAGCTTGGCGCTTCAGGGGAACACTGAAGCTTTCTTT.

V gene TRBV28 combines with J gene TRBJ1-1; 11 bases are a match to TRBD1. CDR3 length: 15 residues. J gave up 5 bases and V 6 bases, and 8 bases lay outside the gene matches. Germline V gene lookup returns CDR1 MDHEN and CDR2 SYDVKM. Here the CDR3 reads CASRKPGQGGTEAFF. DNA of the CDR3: TGTGCCAGCAGAAAACCGGGACAGGGGGGAACTGAAGCTTTCTTT.

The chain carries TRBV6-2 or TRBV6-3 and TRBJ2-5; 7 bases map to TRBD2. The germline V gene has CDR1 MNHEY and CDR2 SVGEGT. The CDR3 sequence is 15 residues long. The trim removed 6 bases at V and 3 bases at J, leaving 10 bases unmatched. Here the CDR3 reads CASSSWEGREETQYF. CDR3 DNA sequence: TGTGCCAGCAGCTCCTGGGAGGGGAGGGAAGAGACCCAGTACTTC.

CDR3 amino acids: CASSKALTGRTYEQYF. CDR3 DNA: TGTGCCAGCAGCAAAGCCCTCACCGGGAGGACCTACGAGCAGTACTTC. V gene TRBV21-1 combines with J gene TRBJ2-7; the table's TRBD2 call for D was not verified on the DNA. TRBV21-1 is given as a pseudogene. This CDR3 is built from 16 residues.

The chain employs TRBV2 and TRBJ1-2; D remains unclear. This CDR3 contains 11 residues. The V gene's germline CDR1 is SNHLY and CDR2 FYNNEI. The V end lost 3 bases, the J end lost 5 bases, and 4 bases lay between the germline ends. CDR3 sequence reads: CASSDRYGYTF. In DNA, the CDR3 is TGTGCCAGCAGTGATCGGTATGGCTACACCTTC.

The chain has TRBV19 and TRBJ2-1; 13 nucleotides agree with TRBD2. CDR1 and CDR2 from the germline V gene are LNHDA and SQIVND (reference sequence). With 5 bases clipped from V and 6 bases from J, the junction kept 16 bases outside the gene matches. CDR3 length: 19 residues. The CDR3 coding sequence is TGTGCCAGTAGTCGGACTAGCGGGAGTTGGTCTGGAGAACCCAATGAGCAGTTCTTC. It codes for CASSRTSGSWSGEPNEQFF.